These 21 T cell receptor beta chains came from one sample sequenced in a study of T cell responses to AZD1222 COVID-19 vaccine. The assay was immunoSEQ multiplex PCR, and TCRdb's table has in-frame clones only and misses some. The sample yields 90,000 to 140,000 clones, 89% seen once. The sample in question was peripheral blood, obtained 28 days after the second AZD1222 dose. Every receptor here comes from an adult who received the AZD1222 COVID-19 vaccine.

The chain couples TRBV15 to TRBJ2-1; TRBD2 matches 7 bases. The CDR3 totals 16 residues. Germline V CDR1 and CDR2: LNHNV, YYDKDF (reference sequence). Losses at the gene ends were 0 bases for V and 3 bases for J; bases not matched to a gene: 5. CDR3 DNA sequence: TGTGCCACCAGCAGAGAGGGGGAGGGAATCTACAATGAGCAGTTCTTC. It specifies CATSREGEGIYNEQFF.

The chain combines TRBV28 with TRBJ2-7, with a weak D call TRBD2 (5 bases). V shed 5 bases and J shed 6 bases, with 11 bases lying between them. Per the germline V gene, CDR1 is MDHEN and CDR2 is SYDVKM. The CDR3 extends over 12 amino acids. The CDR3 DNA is TGTGCCAGCAGTAGGGAGCCGGTCGAGCAGTACTTC. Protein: CASSREPVEQYF.

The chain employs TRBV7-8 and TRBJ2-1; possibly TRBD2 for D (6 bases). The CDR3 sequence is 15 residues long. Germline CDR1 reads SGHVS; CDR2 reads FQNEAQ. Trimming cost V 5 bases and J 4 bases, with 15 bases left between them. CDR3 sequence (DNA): TGTGCCAGCAGCGTTACGGGAGCGCAGTACAATGAGCAGTTCTTC. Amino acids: CASSVTGAQYNEQFF. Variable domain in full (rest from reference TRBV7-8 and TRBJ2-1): GAGVSQSPRYKVAKRGQDVALRCDPISGHVSLFWYQQALGQGPEFLTYFQNEAQLDKSGLPSDRFFAERPEGSVSTLKIQRTQQEDSAVYLCASSVTGAQYNEQFFGPGTRLTVL.

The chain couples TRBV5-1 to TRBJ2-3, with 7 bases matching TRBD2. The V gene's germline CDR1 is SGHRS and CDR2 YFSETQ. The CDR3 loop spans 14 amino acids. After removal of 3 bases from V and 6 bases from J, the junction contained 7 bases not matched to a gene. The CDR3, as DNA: TGCGCCAGCAGCTCGCAGACTAGCCGGGATACGCAGTATTTT. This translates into CASSSQTSRDTQYF.

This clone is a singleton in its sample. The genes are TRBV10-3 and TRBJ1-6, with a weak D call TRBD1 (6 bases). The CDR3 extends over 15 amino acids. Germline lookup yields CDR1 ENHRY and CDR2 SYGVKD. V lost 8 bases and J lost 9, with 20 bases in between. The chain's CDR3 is CAIQSGAGSISPLHF. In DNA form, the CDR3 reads TGTGCCATCCAATCGGGGGCGGGCTCGATTTCACCCCTCCACTTT.

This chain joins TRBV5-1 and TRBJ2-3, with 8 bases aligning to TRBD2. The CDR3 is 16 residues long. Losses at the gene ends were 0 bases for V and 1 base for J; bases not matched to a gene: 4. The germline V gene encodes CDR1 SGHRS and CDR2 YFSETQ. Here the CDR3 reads CASSLVSGGGTDTQYF. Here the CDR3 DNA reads TGCGCCAGCAGCTTGGTATCGGGAGGGGGCACAGATACGCAGTATTTT. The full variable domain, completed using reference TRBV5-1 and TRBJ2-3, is KAGVTQTPRYLIKTRGQQVTLSCSPISGHRSVSWYQQTPGQGLQFLFEYFSETQRNKGNFPGRFSGRQFSNSRSEMNVSTLELGDSALYLCASSLVSGGGTDTQYFGPGTRLTVL.

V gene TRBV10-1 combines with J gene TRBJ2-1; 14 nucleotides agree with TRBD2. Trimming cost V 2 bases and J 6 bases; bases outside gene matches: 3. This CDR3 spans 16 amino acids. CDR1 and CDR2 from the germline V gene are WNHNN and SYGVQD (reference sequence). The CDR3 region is CASSEDGTSGSNEQFF. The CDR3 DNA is TGCGCCAGCAGTGAGGACGGGACTAGCGGGAGCAATGAGCAGTTCTTC.

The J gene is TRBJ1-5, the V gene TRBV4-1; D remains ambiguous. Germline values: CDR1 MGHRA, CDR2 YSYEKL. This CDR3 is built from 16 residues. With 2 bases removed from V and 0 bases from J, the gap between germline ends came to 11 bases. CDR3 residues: CASSQNDKGSNQPQHF. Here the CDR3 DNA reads TGCGCCAGCAGCCAAAACGACAAAGGTAGCAATCAGCCCCAGCATTTT.

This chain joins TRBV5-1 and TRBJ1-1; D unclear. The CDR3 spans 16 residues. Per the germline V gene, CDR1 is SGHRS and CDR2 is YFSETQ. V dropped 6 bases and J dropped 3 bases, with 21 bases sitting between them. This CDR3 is CASTPGGGSFYTEAFF. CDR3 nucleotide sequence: TGCGCCAGCACGCCCGGCGGAGGGTCCTTCTACACTGAAGCTTTCTTT.

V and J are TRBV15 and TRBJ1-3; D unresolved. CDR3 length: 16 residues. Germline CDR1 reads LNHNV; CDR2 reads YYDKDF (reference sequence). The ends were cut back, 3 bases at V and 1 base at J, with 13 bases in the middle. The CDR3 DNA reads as TGTGCCACCAGCAGTCAGCGACCCGGGTCTGGAAACACCATATATTTT. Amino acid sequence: CATSSQRPGSGNTIYF.

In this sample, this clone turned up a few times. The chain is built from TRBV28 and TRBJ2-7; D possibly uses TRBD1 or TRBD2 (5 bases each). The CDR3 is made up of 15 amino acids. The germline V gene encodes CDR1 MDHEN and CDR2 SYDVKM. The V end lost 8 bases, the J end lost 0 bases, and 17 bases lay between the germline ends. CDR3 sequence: CASGAGTASSYEQYF. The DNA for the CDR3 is TGTGCCAGCGGGGCAGGGACCGCTAGCTCCTACGAGCAGTACTTC.

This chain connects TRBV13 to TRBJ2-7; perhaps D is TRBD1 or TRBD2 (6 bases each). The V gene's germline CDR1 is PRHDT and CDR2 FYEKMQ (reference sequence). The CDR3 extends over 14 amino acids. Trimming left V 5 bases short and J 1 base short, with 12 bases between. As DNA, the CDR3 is TGTGCCAGCAGCCCAAGGGGGGTTTCCTACGAGCAGTACTTC. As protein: CASSPRGVSYEQYF.

Here the CDR3 reads CASSQELAGGRHEQYF. CDR3 DNA: TGTGCCAGCAGCCAAGAGTTAGCGGGAGGAAGACACGAGCAGTACTTC. The rearrangement links TRBV3-1 (or the pseudogene TRBV3-2) to TRBJ2-7, with TRBD2 matching 10 bases. The ends lost 0 bases at V and 5 bases at J; junction bases unmatched: 7. There are 16 residues in the CDR3. CDR1 and CDR2 from the germline V gene are LGHDT and YNNKEL (reference sequence).

This CDR3 is CASSLRGMATNEKLFF. In DNA form, the CDR3 reads TGTGCCAGCAGCTTAAGGGGGATGGCAACTAATGAAAAACTGTTTTTT. This sequence joins TRBV7-8 and TRBJ1-4; a weak D match, TRBD1 (6 bases). The CDR3 sequence is 16 residues long. V shed 2 bases and J shed 0 bases, with 10 bases lying between them. Germline CDR1 is SGHVS and CDR2 is FQNEAQ. The entire variable domain, with the rest obtained from reference TRBV7-8 and TRBJ1-4, is as follows: GAGVSQSPRYKVAKRGQDVALRCDPISGHVSLFWYQQALGQGPEFLTYFQNEAQLDKSGLPSDRFFAERPEGSVSTLKIQRTQQEDSAVYLCASSLRGMATNEKLFFGSGTQLSVL.

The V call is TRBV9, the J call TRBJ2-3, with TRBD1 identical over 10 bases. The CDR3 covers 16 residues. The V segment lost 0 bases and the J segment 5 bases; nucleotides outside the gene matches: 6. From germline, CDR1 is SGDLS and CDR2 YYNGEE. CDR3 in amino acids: CASSVAEGQGRDTQYF. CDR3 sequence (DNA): TGTGCCAGCAGCGTAGCCGAGGGACAGGGGAGAGATACGCAGTATTTT.

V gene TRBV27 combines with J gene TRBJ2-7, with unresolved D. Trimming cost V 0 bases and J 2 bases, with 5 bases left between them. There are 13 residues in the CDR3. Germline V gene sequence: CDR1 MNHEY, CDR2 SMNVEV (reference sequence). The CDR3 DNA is TGTGCCAGCAGTTTATCCGGGCCCTACGAGCAGTACTTC. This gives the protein CASSLSGPYEQYF.

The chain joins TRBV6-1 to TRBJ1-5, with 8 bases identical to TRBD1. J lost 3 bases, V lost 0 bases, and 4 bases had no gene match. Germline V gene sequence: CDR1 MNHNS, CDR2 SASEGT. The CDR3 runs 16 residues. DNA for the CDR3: TGTGCCAGCAGTGAAGCGGGACAGGCGATCAATCAGCCCCAGCATTTT. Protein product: CASSEAGQAINQPQHF.

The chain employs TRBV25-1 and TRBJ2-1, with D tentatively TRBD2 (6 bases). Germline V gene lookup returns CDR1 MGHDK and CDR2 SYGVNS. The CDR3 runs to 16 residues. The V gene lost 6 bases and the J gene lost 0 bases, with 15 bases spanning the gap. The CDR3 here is CASRSGGSSSYNEQFF. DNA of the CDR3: TGTGCCAGCAGATCCGGAGGGAGCAGCTCCTACAATGAGCAGTTCTTC.

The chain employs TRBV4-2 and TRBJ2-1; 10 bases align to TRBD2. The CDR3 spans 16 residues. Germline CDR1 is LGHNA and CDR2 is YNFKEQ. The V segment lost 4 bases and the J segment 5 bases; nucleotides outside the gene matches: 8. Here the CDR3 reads CASSPTQREGHNEQFF. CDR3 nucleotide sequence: TGTGCCAGCAGCCCCACCCAGCGGGAGGGACACAATGAGCAGTTCTTC.

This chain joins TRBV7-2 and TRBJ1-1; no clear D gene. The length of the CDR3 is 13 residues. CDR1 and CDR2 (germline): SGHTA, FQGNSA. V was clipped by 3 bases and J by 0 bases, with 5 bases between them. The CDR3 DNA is TGTGCCAGCAGCTTGTCCATGAACACTGAAGCTTTCTTT. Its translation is CASSLSMNTEAFF.

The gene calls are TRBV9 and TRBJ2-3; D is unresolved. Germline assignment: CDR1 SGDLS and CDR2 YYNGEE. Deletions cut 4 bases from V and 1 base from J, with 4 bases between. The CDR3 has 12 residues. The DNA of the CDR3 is TGTGCCAGCAGCCGGGGCACAGATACGCAGTATTTT. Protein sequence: CASSRGTDTQYF. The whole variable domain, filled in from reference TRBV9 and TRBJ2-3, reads DSGVTQTPKHLITATGQRVTLRCSPRSGDLSVYWYQQSLDQGLQFLIQYYNGEERAKGNILERFSAQQFPDLHSELNLSSLELGDSALYFCASSRGTDTQYFGPGTRLTVL.